The T cell receptor (beta chain) described here comes from a study of cytomegalovirus exposure and HLA in healthy donors. Regarding the study as a whole: Presence/absence results assume similar sequencing depth per donor, which may not hold. An apparent linkage of common viral pathogens to several of the most significant clusters emerged in a later analysis.

A multiplex PCR was run with 60 Vbeta primers and 13 Jbeta primers. The table came from immunoSEQ multiplex PCR; TCRdb's copy has only in-frame clones and leaves some out. The sample yields over 100,000 clones, 70% seen once. The CDR3 is made up of 15 amino acids. With V trimmed by 2 bases and J by 5 bases, 8 bases remained unmatched. The germline V gene encodes CDR1 SGHRS and CDR2 YFSETQ. Turning to this clone: As yet, its antigen is unknown.

Material: PBMCs. The TCR sequence derives from a young man in good health and CMV-seropositive. This rearrangement joins TRBV5-1 to TRBJ2-7, with 9 bases lining up with TRBD1. This CDR3 reads CASSFRDRDHNEQYF. Here the CDR3 DNA reads TGCGCCAGCAGCTTCCGGGACAGGGATCATAACGAGCAGTACTTC.